The 30 T cell receptor beta chains below come from one sample, sequenced in a study of cytomegalovirus exposure and HLA in healthy donors. The PCR ran on 60 Vbeta and 13 Jbeta primers. The table came from immunoSEQ multiplex PCR; TCRdb's copy has only in-frame clones and leaves some out. This sample has around 140,000 clones, with approximately 78% found just once. Sequencing was carried out using PBMCs. These receptors were taken from a middle-aged woman in good health and CMV-seropositive.

The CDR3 sequence: CASSEYWRGSGEQYF. In nucleotides, the CDR3 is TGTGCCAGCAGTGAATATTGGCGTGGAAGCGGCGAGCAGTACTTC. V usage is TRBV6-1 and J usage is TRBJ2-7; possible D gene TRBD2, 5 bases. The CDR3 is 15 residues long. Deletions cut 2 bases from V and 6 bases from J, with 17 bases between. CDR1 and CDR2 (germline): MNHNS, SASEGT.

The chain employs TRBV2 and TRBJ1-1; TRBD1 matches at 7 bases. The germline V gene has CDR1 SNHLY and CDR2 FYNNEI. CDR3 length equals 15 residues. The ends lost 6 bases at V and 3 bases at J; junction bases unmatched: 10. CDR3 nucleotides: TGTGCCAGCAGCCTTAGGGGGACAGTTTACACTGAAGCTTTCTTT. Encoded protein: CASSLRGTVYTEAFF.

This clone came up once. The rearrangement links TRBV2 to TRBJ2-1; tentative D call: TRBD2 (6 bases). Germline lookup yields CDR1 SNHLY and CDR2 FYNNEI. V lost 10 bases, J lost 0 bases, and 19 bases lay in between. This CDR3 is 16 amino acids long. In DNA, the CDR3 is TGTGCCATCTTGTGGAGGGGCAGGGACTCCTACAATGAGCAGTTCTTC. It translates to CAILWRGRDSYNEQFF.

The V gene is TRBV5-1, the J gene TRBJ2-2; D is possibly TRBD1 (5 bases). The CDR3 totals 13 residues. The ends were cut back, 0 bases at V and 6 bases at J, with 6 bases in the middle. CDR1 and CDR2 from the germline V gene are SGHRS and YFSETQ. CDR3 DNA sequence: TGCGCCAGCAGCTTGGGACAGTCCGGGGAGCTGTTTTTT. It encodes CASSLGQSGELFF.

To note about this clone: A read error may account for a junction end that differs from germline. Other DNA sequences in the same sample also yield this CDR3. The chain couples TRBV6-6 to TRBJ2-1, with a tentative D call TRBD2 (5 bases). Germline V gene lookup returns CDR1 MNHNY and CDR2 SVGAGI (reference sequence). The CDR3 spans 14 residues. CDR3 nucleotide sequence: TGCGCCAGCAGCTGGCCCCCGGAGGAGAATGAGCAGTTCTTC. Translating it yields CASSWPPEENEQFF.

On this clone itself: The identical CDR3 is also encoded by other nucleotide sequences in the sample. The chain has TRBV7-2 and TRBJ2-1; TRBD2 aligns across 9 bases. The CDR3 totals 16 residues. CDR1 and CDR2 from the germline V gene are SGHTA and FQGNSA. The V and J ends lost 4 bases and 3 bases, in that order; junction bases with no gene match: 7. The CDR3 nucleotides are TGTGCCAGCAGCTCGGGACTAGCAGGGGTCTACAATGAGCAGTTCTTC. This translates into CASSSGLAGVYNEQFF.

The chain recombines TRBV28 with TRBJ2-7; 12 nucleotides agree with TRBD1. V shed 4 bases and J 4 bases; nucleotides not matched to a gene: 11. The CDR3 loop spans 17 amino acids. Germline assignment: CDR1 MDHEN and CDR2 SYDVKM. In DNA form, the CDR3 reads TGTGCCAGCAGTTCCCCCGGGACAGGGGGCTTGGGGTACGAGCAGTACTTC. This gives the protein CASSSPGTGGLGYEQYF.

The V and J genes are TRBV29-1 and TRBJ2-7, with D maybe TRBD2 (6 bases). This CDR3 has 13 residues. The germline V gene has CDR1 SQVTM and CDR2 ANQGSEA. V gave up 4 bases and J gave up 5 bases, with 15 bases separating them. The CDR3 coding sequence is TGCAGCGTTGGGGGGGTCAGAGGGAACGAGCAGTACTTC. Its translation is CSVGGVRGNEQYF.

The J gene is TRBJ2-7, the V gene TRBV15; TRBD1 is a possible D gene (6 bases). V dropped 2 bases and J dropped 2 bases, with 10 bases sitting between them. The CDR3 contains 14 residues. In germline, CDR1 is LNHNV, CDR2 YYDKDF (reference sequence). The DNA for the CDR3 is TGTGCCACCAGCAGAAAACAGGGTCCCTACGAGCAGTACTTC. Translating it yields CATSRKQGPYEQYF.

The rearrangement uses TRBV27 and TRBJ2-3; D is unclear. V was shortened by 7 bases and J by 2 bases, with 7 bases between the two germline ends. The CDR3 is 12 amino acids. The germline V gene has CDR1 MNHEY and CDR2 SMNVEV (reference sequence). The DNA of the CDR3 is TGTGCCAGCAACCCTAACACAGATACGCAGTATTTT. It encodes CASNPNTDTQYF.

Comment on this clone: At one boundary the junction diverges from the germline segment, which might be a read error. The rearrangement links TRBV28 to TRBJ2-5; 9 nucleotides align to TRBD2. The CDR3 is 17 amino acids. Per germline, CDR1 MDHEN and CDR2 SYDVKM. The CDR3 sequence is CASILSGLAGAGGTQYF. DNA for the CDR3: TGTGCCAGCATTTTATCGGGACTAGCAGGGGCCGGGGGGACCCAGTACTTC.

The J gene is TRBJ2-1, the V gene TRBV28, with 9 bases that match TRBD2. V was pared by 3 bases and J by 0 bases, with 6 bases of the junction left unmatched. Germline V lookup: CDR1 MDHEN, CDR2 SYDVKM. The CDR3 is 17 residues long. For the CDR3, the DNA is TGTGCCAGCAGTTTTCTCCTTAGCGGGAGCTCCTACAATGAGCAGTTCTTC. This sequence encodes CASSFLLSGSSYNEQFF.

J is TRBJ2-7 and V is TRBV19; 12 nucleotides line up with TRBD2. The CDR3 has 15 residues. V lost 4 bases, J lost 2 bases, and 3 bases stayed unmatched. Germline assignment: CDR1 LNHDA and CDR2 SQIVND (reference sequence). Here the CDR3 DNA reads TGTGCCAGTAGTACCGGACTAGCGGGGCCCTACGAGCAGTACTTC. Translated: CASSTGLAGPYEQYF.

This clone appeared once. The V call is TRBV5-1, the J call TRBJ2-4; 10 bases line up with TRBD2. With V trimmed by 0 bases and J by 11 bases, 5 bases remained unmatched. Germline V CDR1 and CDR2: SGHRS, YFSETQ. This CDR3 is built from 14 residues. Here the CDR3 DNA reads TGCGCCAGCAGCTTGGGTAGCGGGGGGTTGCTTCAGTACTTC. Amino acids: CASSLGSGGLLQYF.

The chain joins TRBV11-2 to TRBJ1-2; 7 bases map to TRBD1. CDR3 length: 13 residues. Germline V gives CDR1 SGHAT, CDR2 FQNNGV. The V gene end was trimmed by 5 bases and the J gene end by 6 bases; junction bases not matched to a gene: 6. The CDR3 coding sequence is TGTGCCAGCAGCCCCGGGACAGCAAATGGCTACACCTTC. Its protein is CASSPGTANGYTF.

The chain has TRBV30 and TRBJ2-5, with D unclear. Trimming pared 5 bases from V and 4 bases from J, leaving 8 bases between. CDR1 GTSNPN and CDR2 SVGIG come from the germline V gene (reference sequence). The CDR3 has 11 residues. CDR3 sequence (DNA): TGTGCCTGGGGCCCGTTAGAGACCCAGTACTTC. Encoded protein: CAWGPLETQYF. Based on the CDR3 plus reference TRBV30 and TRBJ2-5, the full variable domain is SQTIHQWPATLVQPVGSPLSLECTVEGTSNPNLYWYRQAAGRGLQLLFYSVGIGQISSEVPQNLSASRPQDRQFILSSKKLLLSDSGFYLCAWGPLETQYFGPGTRLLVL.

The chain carries TRBV19 and TRBJ1-5; D possibly corresponds to TRBD1 (5 bases). CDR1 and CDR2 (germline): LNHDA, SQIVND (reference sequence). The length of the CDR3 is 15 residues. Trimming took off 7 bases at V and 0 bases at J, with 13 bases between the two ends. The CDR3 protein is CASNLDRNSNQPQHF. CDR3 DNA sequence: TGTGCCAGTAACCTCGACAGAAATAGCAATCAGCCCCAGCATTTT.

The chain's CDR3 is CASSQTGGYGYTF. Written as DNA, the CDR3 is TGTGCCAGCAGCCAAACAGGGGGCTATGGCTACACCTTC. This sequence joins TRBV4-2 and TRBJ1-2; 8 bases map to TRBD1. Unmatched junction bases numbered 0, after V lost 2 bases and J lost 4 bases. This CDR3 is built from 13 residues. Germline-derived CDR1 and CDR2 are LGHNA and YNFKEQ.

The chain couples TRBV5-1 to TRBJ2-3; tentatively, D is TRBD1 (6 bases). V shed 1 base and J shed 0 bases, with 12 bases lying between them. CDR1 and CDR2 from the germline V gene are SGHRS and YFSETQ. The CDR3 spans 16 residues. The CDR3, as DNA: TGCGCCAGCAGCTTGTTTCAGGGGCCTAGCACAGATACGCAGTATTTT. This translates into CASSLFQGPSTDTQYF.

The rearrangement links TRBV6-5 to TRBJ1-1; 9 bases agree with TRBD1. CDR1 and CDR2 (germline): MNHEY, SVGAGI. This CDR3 is 15 amino acids long. J gave up 11 bases and V 0 bases, and 10 bases lay outside the gene matches. CDR3 residues: CASSYSPGWDRVAFF. For the CDR3, the DNA is TGTGCCAGCAGTTACTCCCCCGGGTGGGACAGGGTTGCTTTCTTT.

The chain employs TRBV15 and TRBJ2-3; weak D call: TRBD2 (6 bases). The CDR3 covers 15 residues. The ends were cut back, 1 base at V and 0 bases at J, with 8 bases in the middle. CDR1 is LNHNV and CDR2 is YYDKDF in the germline V gene (reference sequence). CDR3 in amino acids: CATSRGGTSTDTQYF. As DNA, the CDR3 is TGTGCCACCAGCAGAGGCGGGACCAGCACAGATACGCAGTATTTT.

V gene TRBV6-6 combines with J gene TRBJ1-1, with no clear D. Germline CDR1 and CDR2: MNHNY and SVGAGI (reference sequence). The CDR3 has 11 amino acids. V gave up 0 bases and J gave up 6 bases, with 2 bases separating them. The CDR3 protein is CASSYSSEAFF. The CDR3 coding sequence is TGTGCCAGCAGTTACTCCTCTGAAGCTTTCTTT.

The chain is built from TRBV5-1 and TRBJ2-5; TRBD2 matches 7 bases. The junction had 2 bases not matched to a gene; V was cut back by 1 base and J by 2 bases. Per germline, CDR1 SGHRS and CDR2 YFSETQ. This CDR3 is built from 14 residues. CDR3 bases: TGCGCCAGCAGCTTGCAGGGAGGGCAAGAGACCCAGTACTTC. As protein: CASSLQGGQETQYF.

The chain joins TRBV15 to TRBJ2-7; a possible D gene is TRBD1 (6 bases). Trimming cost V 4 bases and J 5 bases, with 12 bases left between them. Germline loops: CDR1 LNHNV, CDR2 YYDKDF (reference sequence). The length of the CDR3 is 13 residues. CDR3 region: CATSTLSGDEQYF. The CDR3 DNA reads as TGTGCCACCAGCACCCTTTCAGGGGACGAGCAGTACTTC. Full variable domain (rest looked up from reference TRBV15 and TRBJ2-7): DAMVIQNPRYQVTQFGKPVTLSCSQTLNHNVMYWYQQKSSQAPKLLFHYYDKDFNNEADTPDNFQSRRPNTSFCFLDIRSPGLGDTAMYLCATSTLSGDEQYFGPGTRLTVT.

CDR3 loop: CASSSSPGTLGEQFF. For the CDR3, the DNA is TGTGCCAGCAGCTCCTCCCCCGGGACACTTGGTGAGCAGTTCTTC. The chain recombines TRBV7-2 with TRBJ2-1; D might be TRBD1 (6 bases). The CDR3 covers 15 residues. Germline V gene lookup returns CDR1 SGHTA and CDR2 FQGNSA. V was shortened by 4 bases and J by 9 bases, with 19 bases between the two germline ends.

This clone was observed once. The chain combines TRBV28 with TRBJ1-1; tentatively, D is TRBD1 (6 bases). This CDR3 contains 12 residues. V lost 8 bases and J lost 0, with 7 bases in between. Per the germline V gene, CDR1 is MDHEN and CDR2 is SYDVKM. CDR3 amino acids: CASWTVNTEAFF. The CDR3 region has the DNA TGTGCCAGCTGGACAGTGAACACTGAAGCTTTCTTT.

The V and J genes are TRBV6-6 and TRBJ2-1; D is possibly TRBD2 (6 bases). Germline loops: CDR1 MNHNY, CDR2 SVGAGI (reference sequence). Trimming shortened V by 8 bases and J by 0 bases, and 11 bases separated the two germline ends. CDR3 length equals 14 residues. The CDR3 spells CASLSGPSYNEQFF. The CDR3 bases are TGTGCCAGCCTTAGCGGACCCTCCTACAATGAGCAGTTCTTC.

This clone appeared once. This rearrangement joins TRBV6-5 to TRBJ2-1; 10 bases agree with TRBD2. V dropped 0 bases and J dropped 5; count of bases not matched to a gene: 1. The CDR3 is made up of 15 amino acids. The germline CDR1 and CDR2 sequences are MNHEY and SVGAGI. DNA of the CDR3: TGTGCCAGCAGTTACTCAGCGGGAGGGGACAATGAGCAGTTCTTC. Translation: CASSYSAGGDNEQFF.

V usage is TRBV7-6 and J usage is TRBJ2-6; 8 positions match TRBD2. Germline CDR1 and CDR2: SGHVS and FNYEAQ. The CDR3 consists of 20 residues. V shed 1 base and J 0 bases; nucleotides not matched to a gene: 11. CDR3 sequence (DNA): TGTGCCAGCAGCTTAGAAAGTGGTAGCGGGACCCCCTCTGGGGCCAACGTCCTGACTTTC. This encodes CASSLESGSGTPSGANVLTF.

The V and J genes are TRBV11-1 and TRBJ2-2, with 7 nucleotides matching TRBD2. Germline V gives CDR1 SGHAT, CDR2 FQDESV (reference sequence). Trimming cost V 5 bases and J 7 bases; bases outside gene matches: 13. The CDR3 has 16 amino acids. The DNA of the CDR3 is TGTGCCAGCAGCCGGGACTACCAACCCGGAGGCGGGGAGCTGTTTTTT. Its translation: CASSRDYQPGGGELFF.